This T cell receptor beta chain stems from a study of OX40 agonist ivuxolimab in advanced cancers. Study details: Every 2 weeks, patients received ivuxolimab intravenously, dosed at 0.01 to 10 mg/kg.

In its sample, this clone was seen a few times. Sequencing was performed with immunoSEQ multiplex PCR; in TCRdb, only in-frame clones are kept and a portion is missing. The sample has about 26,000 clones; about 80% are singletons. Germline CDR1 and CDR2: SEHNR and FQNEAQ (reference sequence). This CDR3 is built from 15 residues. V lost 4 bases to trimming and J lost 2 bases; unmatched junction nucleotides: 8. This chain connects TRBV7-9 to TRBJ2-7; 7 nucleotides agree with TRBD2. This sequence was found in an adult with an advanced solid tumor such as melanoma, head and neck, liver or kidney cancer. The sample in question was CD4+ or CD8+ T cells sorted from blood, obtained in a trial of the OX40 agonist ivuxolimab. The CDR3 is CASSSADGGTYEQYF. CDR3 nucleotides: TGTGCCAGCAGCTCCGCTGACGGGGGGACCTACGAGCAGTACTTC.